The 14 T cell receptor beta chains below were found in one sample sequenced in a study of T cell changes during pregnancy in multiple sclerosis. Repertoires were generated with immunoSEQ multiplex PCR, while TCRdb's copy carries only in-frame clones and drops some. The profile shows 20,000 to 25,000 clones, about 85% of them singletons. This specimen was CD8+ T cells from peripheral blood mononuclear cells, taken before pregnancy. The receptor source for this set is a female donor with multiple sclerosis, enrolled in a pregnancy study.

The CDR3 here is CASSRLTYSKGYGYTF. The CDR3 DNA is TGCGCCAGCAGCCGGCTGACATATTCGAAAGGCTATGGCTACACCTTC. The chain carries TRBV5-1 and TRBJ1-2; D ambiguous. The CDR3 runs 16 residues. Deletions cut 4 bases from V and 4 bases from J, with 20 bases between. CDR1 is SGHRS, CDR2 YFSETQ, per germline.

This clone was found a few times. The CDR3 region is CASSTLSPRETEAFF. As DNA, the CDR3 is TGTGCCAGCAGCACTCTATCCCCCCGAGAGACTGAAGCTTTCTTT. The chain couples TRBV7-9 to TRBJ1-1; D is uncertain. Germline V lookup: CDR1 SEHNR, CDR2 FQNEAQ (reference sequence). V was pared by 5 bases and J by 5 bases, with 18 bases between. This CDR3 is 15 amino acids long.

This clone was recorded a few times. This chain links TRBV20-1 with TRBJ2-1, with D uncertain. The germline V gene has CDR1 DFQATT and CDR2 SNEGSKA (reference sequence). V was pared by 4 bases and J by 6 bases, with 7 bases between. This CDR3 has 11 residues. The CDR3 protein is CSAILVNEQFF. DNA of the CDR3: TGCAGTGCTATACTCGTCAATGAGCAGTTCTTC.

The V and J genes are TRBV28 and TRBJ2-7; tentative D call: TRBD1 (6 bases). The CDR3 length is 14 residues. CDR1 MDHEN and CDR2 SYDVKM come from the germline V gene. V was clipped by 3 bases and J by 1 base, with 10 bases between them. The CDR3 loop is CASSFGGESYEQYF. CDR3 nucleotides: TGTGCCAGCAGTTTTGGGGGCGAATCCTACGAGCAGTACTTC.

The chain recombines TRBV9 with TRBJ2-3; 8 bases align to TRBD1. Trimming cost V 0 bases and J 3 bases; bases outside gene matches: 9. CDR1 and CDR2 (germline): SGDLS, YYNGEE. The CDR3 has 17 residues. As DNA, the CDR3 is TGTGCCAGCAGCGTAGAATCCGCAGGGGGCGCGACAGATACGCAGTATTTT. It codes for CASSVESAGGATDTQYF.

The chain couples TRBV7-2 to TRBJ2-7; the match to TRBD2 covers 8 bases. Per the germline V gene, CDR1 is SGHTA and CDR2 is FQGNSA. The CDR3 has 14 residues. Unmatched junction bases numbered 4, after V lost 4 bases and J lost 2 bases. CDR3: CASSYPGGTYEQYF. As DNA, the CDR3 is TGTGCCAGCAGCTATCCGGGAGGGACCTACGAGCAGTACTTC. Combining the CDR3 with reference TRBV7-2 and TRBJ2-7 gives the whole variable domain GAGVSQSPSNKVTEKGKDVELRCDPISGHTALYWYRQSLGQGLEFLIYFQGNSAPDKSGLPSDRFSAERTGGSVSTLTIQRTQQEDSAVYLCASSYPGGTYEQYFGPGTRLTVT.

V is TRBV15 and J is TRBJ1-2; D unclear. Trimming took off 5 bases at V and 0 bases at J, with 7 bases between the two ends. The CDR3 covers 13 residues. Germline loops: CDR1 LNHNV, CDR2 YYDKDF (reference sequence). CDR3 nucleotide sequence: TGTGCCACCAGCCCGAGTGCTAACTATGGCTACACCTTC. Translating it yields CATSPSANYGYTF.

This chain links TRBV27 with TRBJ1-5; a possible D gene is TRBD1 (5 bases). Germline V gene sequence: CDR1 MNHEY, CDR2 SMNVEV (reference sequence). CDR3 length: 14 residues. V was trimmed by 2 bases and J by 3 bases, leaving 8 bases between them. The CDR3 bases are TGTGCCAGCAGTTTAGGGGCGGACAATCAGCCCCAGCATTTT. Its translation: CASSLGADNQPQHF.

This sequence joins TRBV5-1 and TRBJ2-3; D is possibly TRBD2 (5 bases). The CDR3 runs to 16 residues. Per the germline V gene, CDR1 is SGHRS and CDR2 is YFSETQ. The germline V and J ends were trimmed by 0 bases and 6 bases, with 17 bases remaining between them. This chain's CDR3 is CASSLVAQPGVDTQYF. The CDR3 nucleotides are TGCGCCAGCAGCTTGGTAGCGCAGCCGGGCGTGGATACGCAGTATTTT.

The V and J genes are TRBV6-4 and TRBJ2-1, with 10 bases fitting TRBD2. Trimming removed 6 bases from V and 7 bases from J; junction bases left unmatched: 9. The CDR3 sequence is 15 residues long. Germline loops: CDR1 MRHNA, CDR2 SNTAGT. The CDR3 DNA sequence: TGTGCCAGCAGCCTTCTAGCGGGAGAGGGGAATGAGCAGTTCTTC. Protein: CASSLLAGEGNEQFF.

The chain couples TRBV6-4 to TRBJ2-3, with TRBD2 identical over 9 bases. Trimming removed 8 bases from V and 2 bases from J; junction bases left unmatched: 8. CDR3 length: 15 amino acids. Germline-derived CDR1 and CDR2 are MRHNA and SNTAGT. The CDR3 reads CASRSTSGDTDTQYF. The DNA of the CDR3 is TGTGCCAGCCGATCGACTAGCGGAGACACAGATACGCAGTATTTT.

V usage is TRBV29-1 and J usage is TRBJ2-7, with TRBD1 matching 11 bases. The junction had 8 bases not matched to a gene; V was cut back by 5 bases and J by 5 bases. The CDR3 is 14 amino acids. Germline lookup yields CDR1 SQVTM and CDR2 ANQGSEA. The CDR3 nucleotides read TGCAGCGTTCTCGGTGGACAGGGGGCCGACGAGCAGTACTTC. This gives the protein CSVLGGQGADEQYF.

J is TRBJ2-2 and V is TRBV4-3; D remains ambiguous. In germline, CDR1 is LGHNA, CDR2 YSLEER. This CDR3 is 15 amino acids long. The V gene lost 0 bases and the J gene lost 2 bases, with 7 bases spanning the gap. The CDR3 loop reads CASSQDFSNTGELFF. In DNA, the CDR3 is TGCGCCAGCAGCCAAGATTTCAGTAACACCGGGGAGCTGTTTTTT.

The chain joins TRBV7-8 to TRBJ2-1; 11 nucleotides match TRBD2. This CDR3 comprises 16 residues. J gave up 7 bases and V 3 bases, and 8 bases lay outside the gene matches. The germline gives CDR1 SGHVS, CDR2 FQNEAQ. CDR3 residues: CASSFTTSGSFNEQFF. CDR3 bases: TGTGCCAGCAGCTTCACAACTAGCGGGAGTTTTAATGAGCAGTTCTTC.